This TCR beta chain stems from a study of neurological immune-mediated disorders (dated by TCRdb to between 2019 and 2020). Study-level background: Among the approximately 34 multiple sclerosis patients, relapsing-remitting MS was present in some 31 and secondary progressive MS was present in 3. Using UMI-based sequencing, the study compared peripheral blood TCR-beta repertoires from patients with HTLV-I-associated myelopathy (HAM/TSP), patients with multiple sclerosis, and healthy controls. Longitudinal samples, technical triplicates and paired sorted CD4+ and CD8+ T-cell subsets, alongside PBMC samples, were included among the approximately 110 TCR-beta libraries. The cohort was made up of about 66 subjects, consisting of roughly 14 HAM/TSP patients, 35 or so multiple sclerosis patients and around 20 healthy controls. Overall study results and their limits: The highest TCR clonal expansion was observed in HAM/TSP patients, whereas the lowest was observed in MS patients, even when compared with healthy controls. Repertoires from 18 of 34 MS patients were grouped by phylogenetic analysis into a cluster of related CDR3 sequences, suggesting a possible repertoire-level signature. No association of the MS cluster with clinical or MRI features was observed, and the need for larger cohorts was stated by the authors. Across subjects, expanded clones never shared an identical CDR3 amino acid sequence, which suggests that the TCR-beta repertoires in every group were private.

This clonotype showed up many times. No cognate antigen has been identified for it. There are no base qualities to consult, and no much larger clone falls within one base. TCR libraries for sorted subsets were made from 800,000 to 1,000,000 sorted CD4+ or CD8+ T cells. Multiple sclerosis patients were enrolled in a US clinical protocol evaluating disease progression by magnetic resonance imaging. Peripheral blood underwent Ficoll-Hypaque density gradient centrifugation to isolate PBMCs, which were then cryopreserved in liquid nitrogen. The study also sequenced paired sorted CD4+ and CD8+ subsets from healthy controls, HAM/TSP patients and MS patients. cDNA was synthesized by template-switch 5'RACE using a primer carrying a 10-nucleotide random unique molecular identifier by which each TCR transcript was tagged. Over 170 million TCR-beta sequences, covering 15-18 subjects, were produced in each sequencing run. The RNeasy kit was used for extraction of total RNA. Using the KAPA Real-time Library Amplification kit, TCR-beta VDJ regions were amplified with primers for the TCR constant region and the 5'RACE anchor. A first PCR added sample indexes and Illumina adaptors, and a second PCR then raised library yield. The roughly 650 bp TCR product was size-selected on a 2% E-gel SizeSelection system after Ampure bead purification. Before pooling, libraries had their quality checked on a Bioanalyzer, their concentration measured with Qubit, and their quantity determined with the Kapa Library Quantification kit. An Illumina HiSeq 2500 sequenced the libraries paired-end 2 x 150 bp. To increase sequence diversity, about 24-32% phiX was spiked into each library pool. Turning to the authors' computational methods: Quality-filtered reads were processed with the UMI-based MiGEC pipeline, which removed over 75% of raw TCR sequences during error correction. VDJ genes were aligned to IMGT germline references, and each clonotype was defined by a unique CDR3 amino acid sequence together with V-J genes. Clonal expansion, Shannon diversity and CDR3 relatedness were evaluated with VDJtools (CalcPairwiseDistances, ClusterSamples), while phylogenetic trees were built in CLCbio workbench. Clones with at least 8 unique UMIs were defined as expanded, with this threshold being based on coefficient-of-variation modelling across technical triplicates. Using fastp trimming at Q25 and MiXCR clonotype assembly, TCRdb reanalyzed the public sequencing data and kept in-frame beta chains. When rows share a CDR3 protein, they turn into one entry using the most common DNA and genes. The authors' filters were not applied to this entry. A total of 52,000 or so distinct CDR3 sequences appear in this sample, around 3.8% of them only once. Of the sample, roughly 1.9% falls within the top ten clones.

CDR1 and CDR2, per the germline V gene, are SGHVS and FQNEAQ. The germline V and J ends show losses of 5 bases and 3 bases respectively, and no gene match explains 14 bases of the junction. The CDR3, from cysteine to phenylalanine, totals 17 residues. The DNA shown is the 51-base CDR3, in frame from base 1. Sequencing was performed on CD4+ T cells from blood. The receptor's source is a woman aged 35 to 49 with multiple sclerosis. The chain is assembled from TRBV7-8 and TRBJ2-7, and 9 junction bases match TRBD2. CDR3 loop: CASSVQTGRGGFYEQYF. DNA sequence: TGTGCCAGCAGCGTACAAACGGGGCGGGGGGGTTTCTACGAGCAGTACTTC.